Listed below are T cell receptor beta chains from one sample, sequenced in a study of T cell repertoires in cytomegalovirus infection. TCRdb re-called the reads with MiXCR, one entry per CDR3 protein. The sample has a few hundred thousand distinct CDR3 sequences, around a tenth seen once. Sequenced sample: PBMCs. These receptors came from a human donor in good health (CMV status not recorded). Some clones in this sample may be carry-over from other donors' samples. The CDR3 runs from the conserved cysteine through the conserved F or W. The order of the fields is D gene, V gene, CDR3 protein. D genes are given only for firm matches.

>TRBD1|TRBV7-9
CASSWDRRHGYTF
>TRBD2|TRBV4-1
CASSLAGGFNSGANVLTF
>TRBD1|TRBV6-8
CASSTYRGLPKEKLFF
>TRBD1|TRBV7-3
CASSSPSSGTGTYNEQFF
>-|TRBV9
CASSVVEGFGYEQYF
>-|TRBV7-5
CISVPEAKSGPPYEQYF
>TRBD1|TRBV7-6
CASSLRGQGGNEQFF
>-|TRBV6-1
CASSALTLGAFTDTQYF
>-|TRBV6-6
CAASASRNNNEQFF
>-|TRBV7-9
CASSVGQQAGYTF
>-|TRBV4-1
CASSQLPGLNTIYF
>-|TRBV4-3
CASSTTPGAHTGELFF
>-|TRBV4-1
CASSQAPEDGYTF
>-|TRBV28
CASSFYRRSTGELFF
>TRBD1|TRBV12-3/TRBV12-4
CASSRRQGARWTDTQYF
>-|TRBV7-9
CASSLPGWYDTGELFF
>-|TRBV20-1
CSARREVNEKLFF
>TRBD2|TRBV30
CAWSVSGADTQYF
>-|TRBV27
CASSLSNGDTIYF
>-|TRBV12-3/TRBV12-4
CASTEPVNTEAFF
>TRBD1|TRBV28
CASSLSGTGSHIQYF
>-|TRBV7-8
CASSFRSGRAISYEQYF
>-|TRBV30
CASGLGSEQYF
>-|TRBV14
CASSQVTGTSYEQYF
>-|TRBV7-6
CASGAGQVYGYTF
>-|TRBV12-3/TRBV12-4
CASSFETGYNEQFF
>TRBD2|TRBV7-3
CASSIRTSGGAWNTGELFF
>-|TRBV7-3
CASSLNPAGPYGYTF
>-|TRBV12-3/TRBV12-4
CASSLGQLNSYEQYF
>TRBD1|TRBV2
CASSAETGGYEQYF
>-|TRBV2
CASSPGLLSSYNSPLHF
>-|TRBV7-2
CASSLDRPNEQYF
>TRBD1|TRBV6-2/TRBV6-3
CASSYPTSTQGDYNEQFF
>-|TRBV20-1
CSAKTMGETQYF
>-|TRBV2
CASPRRGHPNTGELFF
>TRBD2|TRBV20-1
CSAKGLAVDTQYF
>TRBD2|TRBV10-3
CAISESRREGTGTDTQYF
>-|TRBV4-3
CASSLRRGGGNSPLHF
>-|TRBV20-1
CSARVFHSGNTIYF
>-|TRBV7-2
CASSQGRQSYGYTF
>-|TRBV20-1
CSAPPTYQETQYF
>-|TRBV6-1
CASSTGSLAEAFF
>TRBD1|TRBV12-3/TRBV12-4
CASSRRRDSPSYGYTF
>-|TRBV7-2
CASSRPGVRYEQYF
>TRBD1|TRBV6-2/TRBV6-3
CASRQGAIRGYTF
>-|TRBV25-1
CASDSGQINSPLHF
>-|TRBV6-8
CASIHRSEAFF
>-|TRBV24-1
CATSDAGNTEAFF
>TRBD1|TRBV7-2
CASSRDRQETQYF
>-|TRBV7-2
CASSPDRIKQPQHF
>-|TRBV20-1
CSAWTAYYGYTF
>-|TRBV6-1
CASSPMGTDFNQPQHF
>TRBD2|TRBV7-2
CASSTPLPSGGETQYF